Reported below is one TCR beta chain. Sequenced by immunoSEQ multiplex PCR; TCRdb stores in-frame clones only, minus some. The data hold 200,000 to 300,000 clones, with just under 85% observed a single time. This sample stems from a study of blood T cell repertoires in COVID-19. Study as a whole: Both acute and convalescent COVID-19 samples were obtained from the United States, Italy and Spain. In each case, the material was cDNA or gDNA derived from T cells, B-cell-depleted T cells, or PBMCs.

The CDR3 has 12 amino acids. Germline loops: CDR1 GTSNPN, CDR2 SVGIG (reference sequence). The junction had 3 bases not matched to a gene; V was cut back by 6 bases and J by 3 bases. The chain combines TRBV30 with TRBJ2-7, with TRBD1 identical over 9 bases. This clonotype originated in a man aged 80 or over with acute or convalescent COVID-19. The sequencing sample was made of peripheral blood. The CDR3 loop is CACPGQGYEQYF. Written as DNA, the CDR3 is TGTGCCTGTCCGGGACAGGGCTACGAGCAGTACTTC.